These 22 T cell receptor beta chains originate from one sample sequenced in a study of cytomegalovirus exposure and HLA in healthy donors (dated by TCRdb to about 2017). The method was the immunoSEQ multiplex PCR assay. For the multiplex PCR, a mixture combining 60 forward primers for TCR Vbeta segments and 13 reverse primers for TCR Jbeta segments was used. TCRdb took this table from immuneACCESS and kept in-frame rearrangements with V and J called. Such tables lack part of the clones; where checked against another copy, unresolved V genes explain under half of the gap, and the rest is unexplained. The sample contains approximately 190,000 clones, 75% to 80% of them found a single time. Roughly 14% of the sample rests with the top ten. Sequencing was performed on PBMCs. The receptors derive from a woman between 25 and 40 years old in good health and CMV-seropositive.

In this sample, this clone turned up a few times. This chain joins TRBV19 and TRBJ1-6; D may be TRBD1 (5 bases). The CDR3 covers 14 residues. The ends were cut back, 3 bases at V and 6 bases at J, with 9 bases in the middle. Germline V gives CDR1 LNHDA, CDR2 SQIVND (reference sequence). This chain's CDR3 is CASSILGGNSPLHF. As DNA, the CDR3 is TGTGCCAGTAGTATCCTGGGGGGTAATTCACCCCTCCACTTT.

The chain combines TRBV7-2 with TRBJ1-5; no clear D. The ends were cut back, 4 bases at V and 4 bases at J, with 17 bases in the middle. This CDR3 is 16 amino acids long. CDR1 and CDR2 from the germline V gene are SGHTA and FQGNSA. CDR3 DNA: TGTGCCAGCAGCTCACCTGGGCGGGGAAGGAATCAGCCCCAGCATTTT. This gives the protein CASSSPGRGRNQPQHF.

V is TRBV9 and J is TRBJ1-6, with D tentatively TRBD1 (6 bases). Trimming pared 0 bases from V and 9 bases from J, leaving 10 bases between. Germline CDR1 reads SGDLS; CDR2 reads YYNGEE. This CDR3 is built from 14 residues. The CDR3 is CASSVEGEGSPLHF. In nucleotides, the CDR3 is TGTGCCAGCAGCGTAGAGGGGGAGGGTTCACCCCTCCACTTT.

The chain is built from TRBV5-1 and TRBJ2-2, with 13 bases fitting TRBD2. Germline V CDR1 and CDR2: SGHRS, YFSETQ. The V gene end was trimmed by 4 bases and the J gene end by 7 bases; junction bases not matched to a gene: 10. The CDR3 has 17 amino acids. Here the CDR3 DNA reads TGCGCCAGCAGCATAAGGACTAGCGGGGGCCCCGGCGGGGAGCTGTTTTTT. It translates to CASSIRTSGGPGGELFF.

The V and J genes are TRBV27 and TRBJ1-1; 8 nucleotides align to TRBD1. Germline V CDR1 and CDR2: MNHEY, SMNVEV (reference sequence). V lost 4 bases to trimming and J lost 4 bases; unmatched junction nucleotides: 5. The CDR3 spans 14 residues. The CDR3 region is CASSSKQGGTEAFF. The CDR3 DNA reads TGTGCCAGCAGTTCAAAACAGGGGGGCACTGAAGCTTTCTTT.

The V and J genes are TRBV29-1 and TRBJ1-4, with 7 positions matching TRBD1. The CDR3 has 12 residues. Germline V gene lookup returns CDR1 SQVTM and CDR2 ANQGSEA. Trimming at V came to 5 bases and at J to 11 bases, leaving 8 bases not matched to a gene. The CDR3 sequence is CSVLDGTDKLFF. Here the CDR3 DNA reads TGCAGCGTTCTAGATGGGACAGACAAACTGTTTTTT.

In this sample, this clone turned up a few times. V gene TRBV30 combines with J gene TRBJ2-1; TRBD2 matches at 9 bases. Unmatched junction bases numbered 11, after V lost 3 bases and J lost 11 bases. Germline loops: CDR1 GTSNPN, CDR2 SVGIG (reference sequence). The CDR3 runs to 14 residues. CDR3: CAWRPGTSPPKQFF. In DNA, the CDR3 is TGTGCCTGGAGGCCGGGGACTAGCCCCCCGAAGCAGTTCTTC.

The rearrangement uses TRBV15 and TRBJ1-2; D possibly corresponds to TRBD1 (6 bases). The CDR3 has 14 residues. The germline V gene encodes CDR1 LNHNV and CDR2 YYDKDF (reference sequence). Trimming took off 0 bases at V and 8 bases at J, with 13 bases between the two ends. CDR3 residues: CATSRDRSRGGYTF. The DNA for the CDR3 is TGTGCCACCAGCAGAGATCGCAGCAGGGGCGGCTACACCTTC.

This rearrangement joins TRBV27 to TRBJ2-5, with 9 nucleotides matching TRBD1. Germline V gene data show CDR1 as MNHEY and CDR2 as SMNVEV (reference sequence). The CDR3 is 18 residues long. Losses at the gene ends were 6 bases for V and 4 bases for J; bases not matched to a gene: 18. The CDR3 protein is CASSFRDRDLPDGETQYF. CDR3 DNA: TGTGCCAGCAGCTTCCGGGACAGGGACCTTCCGGACGGAGAGACCCAGTACTTC.

This chain uses TRBV7-8 with TRBJ2-7, with 7 positions matching TRBD2. V dropped 0 bases and J dropped 3; count of bases not matched to a gene: 2. CDR1 SGHVS and CDR2 FQNEAQ come from the germline V gene. The CDR3 loop spans 14 amino acids. The CDR3 sequence is CASSLAGTNYEQYF. The CDR3 DNA reads as TGTGCCAGCAGCTTAGCCGGGACTAACTACGAGCAGTACTTC.

The chain couples TRBV19 to TRBJ2-2, with 16 bases identical to TRBD2. Trimming cost V 3 bases and J 5 bases; bases outside gene matches: 6. This CDR3 is 18 amino acids long. CDR1 is LNHDA, CDR2 SQIVND, per germline (reference sequence). DNA for the CDR3: TGTGCCAGTAGTATTATGGGACTAGCGGGAGGGGAGACCGGGGAGCTGTTTTTT. Its protein product is CASSIMGLAGGETGELFF. Complete variable domain (other parts from reference TRBV19 and TRBJ2-2): DGGITQSPKYLFRKEGQNVTLSCEQNLNHDAMYWYRQDPGQGLRLIYYSQIVNDFQKGDIAEGYSVSREKKESFPLTVTSAQKNPTAFYLCASSIMGLAGGETGELFFGEGSRLTVL.

V gene TRBV5-1 combines with J gene TRBJ2-3; TRBD2 might be the D (5 bases). The CDR3 spans 14 residues. Trimming took off 0 bases at V and 8 bases at J, with 13 bases between the two ends. The germline gives CDR1 SGHRS, CDR2 YFSETQ. The chain's CDR3 is CASSLGPPGGTQYF. CDR3 sequence (DNA): TGCGCCAGCAGCTTGGGACCCCCTGGAGGTACGCAGTATTTT.

The rearrangement uses TRBV11-3 and TRBJ2-7; D is unclear. The ends were cut back, 1 base at V and 5 bases at J, with 12 bases in the middle. This CDR3 comprises 14 residues. The germline V gene encodes CDR1 SGHNT and CDR2 YENEEA. The chain's CDR3 is CASSLGARHHEQYF. CDR3 in DNA: TGTGCCAGCAGCTTAGGGGCGCGACACCACGAGCAGTACTTC. The variable domain in full, with the rest retrieved from reference TRBV11-3 and TRBJ2-7, is EAGVVQSPRYKIIEKKQPVAFWCNPISGHNTLYWYLQNLGQGPELLIRYENEEAVDDSQLPKDRFSAERLKGVDSTLKIQPAELGDSAVYLCASSLGARHHEQYFGPGTRLTVT.

This sequence joins TRBV27 and TRBJ2-1, with TRBD1 matching over 9 bases. Germline trimming cut 7 bases from V and 7 bases from J; bases unmatched to any gene: 8. The CDR3 spans 14 residues. The germline V gene has CDR1 MNHEY and CDR2 SMNVEV (reference sequence). The CDR3 protein is CASTDRGIWNEQFF. CDR3 sequence (DNA): TGTGCCAGCACCGACAGGGGGATTTGGAATGAGCAGTTCTTC.

This clone was picked up a small number of times. V and J are TRBV9 and TRBJ1-2, with D tentatively TRBD1 (5 bases). Looked up from germline, CDR1 is SGDLS and CDR2 is YYNGEE. The germline V and J ends were trimmed by 10 bases and 8 bases, with 21 bases remaining between them. CDR3 length equals 13 residues. CDR3 sequence reads: CASSTGPLAGYTF. CDR3 nucleotides: TGTGCCTCCTCAACGGGGCCCCTAGCGGGCTACACCTTC.

The chain combines TRBV5-1 with TRBJ2-1; a weak D match, TRBD2 (6 bases). There are 14 residues in the CDR3. V gave up 0 bases and J gave up 10 bases, with 14 bases separating them. The germline V gene encodes CDR1 SGHRS and CDR2 YFSETQ. CDR3 loop: CASSLGVGGTEQFF. For the CDR3, the DNA is TGCGCCAGCAGCTTGGGGGTTGGCGGGACCGAGCAGTTCTTC.

Worth noting for this clone: An end of the junction differs from the germline gene, which may be a read error. The chain combines TRBV18 with TRBJ1-2; possibly TRBD1 for D (6 bases). The CDR3 spans 14 residues. Germline V gives CDR1 KGHSH, CDR2 LQKENI. The DNA of the CDR3 is TGTGCCGGCTCATCCGACAGGCTGAACTATGGCTACACCTTC. Translation gives CAGSSDRLNYGYTF.

The J gene is TRBJ1-2, the V gene TRBV19; no clear D gene. Germline V lookup: CDR1 LNHDA, CDR2 SQIVND (reference sequence). The V and J ends lost 6 bases and 0 bases respectively, with 11 bases between them. The CDR3 extends over 14 amino acids. CDR3 sequence reads: CASSLGNSNYGYTF. CDR3 in DNA: TGTGCCAGTAGCCTAGGAAATTCTAACTATGGCTACACCTTC.

This clone was seen more than once but under ten times. This chain connects TRBV6-5 to TRBJ2-3; 7 nucleotides match TRBD1. This CDR3 has 13 amino acids. Germline loops: CDR1 MNHEY, CDR2 SVGAGI. Trimming removed 10 bases from V and 6 bases from J; junction bases left unmatched: 10. The CDR3 here is CATGTGELDTQYF. For the CDR3, the DNA is TGTGCCACGGGTACAGGGGAGCTCGATACGCAGTATTTT.

V is TRBV5-1 and J is TRBJ2-5; D perhaps matches TRBD2 (6 bases). The J call is uncertain, as TRBJ2-7 better fits the DNA end. Germline values: CDR1 SGHRS, CDR2 YFSETQ. This CDR3 is built from 15 residues. The CDR3: CASSLGASDSYEQYF. As DNA, the CDR3 is TGCGCCAGCAGCTTGGGGGCTAGCGACTCCTACGAGCAGTACTTC.

This clone was counted once. The chain uses TRBV6-6 and TRBJ2-7; 8 bases agree with TRBD2. This CDR3 is 14 amino acids long. Germline values: CDR1 MNHNY, CDR2 SVGAGI (reference sequence). J lost 0 bases, V lost 5 bases, and 3 bases had no gene match. The CDR3 loop reads CASSTSGSSYEQYF. CDR3 DNA: TGTGCCAGCAGTACTAGCGGAAGCTCCTACGAGCAGTACTTC.

The V call is TRBV15, the J call TRBJ1-4, with TRBD1 matching over 9 bases. The junction had 10 bases not matched to a gene; V was cut back by 2 bases and J by 12 bases. CDR3 size: 15 residues. The germline gives CDR1 LNHNV, CDR2 YYDKDF (reference sequence). The CDR3 nucleotides are TGTGCCACCAGCAGACCTCCGGGACAGGGTGTGGAACTGTTTTTT. Residues: CATSRPPGQGVELFF.